Only a few counts were recorded for the clone carrying this TCR beta chain. The CDR3 loop spans 15 amino acids. The V end lost 5 bases, the J end lost 0 bases, and 14 bases lay between the germline ends. CDR1 MNHEY and CDR2 SVGAGI come from the germline V gene. Each participant's cohort was designated according to participant-reported clinical history. This sample was included in a study of blood T cell repertoires in COVID-19. Study-level background: In Cohort 3, a recovered donor had either two negative PCRs, clearance, or symptom resolution. From the United States, Italy and Spain came samples of acute and convalescent COVID-19. PBMCs, B-cell-depleted T cells, or T cells were the source of the cDNA or gDNA that made up the material.

Measured with immunoSEQ multiplex PCR; TCRdb has only the in-frame clones, and not every one. The sample records about 190,000 clones, about 86% being singletons. The J gene is TRBJ2-7, the V gene TRBV6-5; weak D call: TRBD2 (5 bases). Sequenced sample: PBMCs or T cells enriched from blood (not recorded which). This TCR was recovered from a woman aged 40 to 50 in a cohort exposed to, infected with or recovered from COVID-19 (not recorded which). CDR3 region: CASSIGAASSYEQYF. DNA for the CDR3: TGTGCCAGCAGTATCGGAGCGGCTAGCTCCTACGAGCAGTACTTC.